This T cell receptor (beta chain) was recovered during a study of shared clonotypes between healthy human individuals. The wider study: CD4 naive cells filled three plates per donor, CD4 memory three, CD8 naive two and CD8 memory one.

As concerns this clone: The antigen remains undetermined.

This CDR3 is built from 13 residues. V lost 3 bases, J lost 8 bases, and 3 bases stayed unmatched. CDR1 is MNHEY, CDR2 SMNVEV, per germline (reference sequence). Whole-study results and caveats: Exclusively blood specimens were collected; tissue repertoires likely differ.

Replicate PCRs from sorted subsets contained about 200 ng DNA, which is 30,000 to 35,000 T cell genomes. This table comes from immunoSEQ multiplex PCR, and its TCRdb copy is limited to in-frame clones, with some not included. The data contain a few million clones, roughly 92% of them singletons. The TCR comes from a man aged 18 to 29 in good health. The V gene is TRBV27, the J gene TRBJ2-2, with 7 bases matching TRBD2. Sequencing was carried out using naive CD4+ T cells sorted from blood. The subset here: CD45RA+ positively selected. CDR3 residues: CASSFAGEGELFF. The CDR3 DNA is TGTGCCAGCAGTTTTGCGGGGGAAGGGGAGCTGTTTTTT.